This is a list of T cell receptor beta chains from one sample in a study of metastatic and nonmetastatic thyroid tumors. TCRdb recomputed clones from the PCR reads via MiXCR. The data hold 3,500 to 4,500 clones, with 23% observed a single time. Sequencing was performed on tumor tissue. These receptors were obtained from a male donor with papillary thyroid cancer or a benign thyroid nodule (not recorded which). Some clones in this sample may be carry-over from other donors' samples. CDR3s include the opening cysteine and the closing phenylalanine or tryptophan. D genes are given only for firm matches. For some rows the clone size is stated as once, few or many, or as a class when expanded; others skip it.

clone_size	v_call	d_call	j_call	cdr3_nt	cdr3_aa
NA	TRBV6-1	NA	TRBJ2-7	TGTGCCAGCATTGAATCCTCCTGGGAGGAGCAGTACTTC	CASIESSWEEQYF
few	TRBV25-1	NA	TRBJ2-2	TGTGCCAGCAGTGGAATCGGTTCTAGCGGGGAGCTGTTTTTT	CASSGIGSSGELFF
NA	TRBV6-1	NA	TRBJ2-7	TGTGCCAGCAGTGCGGACAGAAACTCCTACGAGCAGTACTTC	CASSADRNSYEQYF
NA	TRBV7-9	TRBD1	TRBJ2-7	TGTGCCAGCAGCCCCGGACAGGACGCTTACTTC	CASSPGQDAYF
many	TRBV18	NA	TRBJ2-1	TGTGCCAGCTCACCACGGACCCTCACCTACAATGAGCAGTTCTTC	CASSPRTLTYNEQFF
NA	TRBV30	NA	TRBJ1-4	TGTGCCTGGAGTGGGACCGGGGATACTGGTTACGGCGATGAAAAACTGTTTTTT	CAWSGTGDTGYGDEKLFF
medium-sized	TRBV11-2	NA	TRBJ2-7	TGTGCCAGCAGCTTAGAGGCAGGCTCAGGGCAGTACTTC	CASSLEAGSGQYF
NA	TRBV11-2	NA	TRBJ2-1	TGTGCCAGCAGCCCTTGGGACTCGCGAAATGAGCAGTTCTTC	CASSPWDSRNEQFF
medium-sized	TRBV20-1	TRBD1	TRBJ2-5	TGCAGTGCTAGCCGGGGCAGGGGGACAAAGACCCAGTACTTC	CSASRGRGTKTQYF
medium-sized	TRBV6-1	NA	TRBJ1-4	TGTGCCAGCAGCCCTCAGGGGCCGCCCGAAAAACTGTTTTTT	CASSPQGPPEKLFF
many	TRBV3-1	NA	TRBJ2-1	TGTGCCAGCAGCCATGATACCGGGCACCGGATGGATGAGCAGTTCTTC	CASSHDTGHRMDEQFF
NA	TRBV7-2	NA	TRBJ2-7	TGTGCCAGCAGCTTTGACAGGTCCTACGAGCAGTACTTC	CASSFDRSYEQYF
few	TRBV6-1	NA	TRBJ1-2	TGTGCCAGCAGCCCTCGGACAGCTAACTATGGCTACACCTTC	CASSPRTANYGYTF
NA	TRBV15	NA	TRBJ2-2	TGTGCCACCAGCAGAGAGAGGGATGGACCGTCAAGCCCGGAAAAGACCGGGGAGCTGTTTTTT	CATSRERDGPSSPEKTGELFF
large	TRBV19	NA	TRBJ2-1	TGTGCCAGTAGTATAGGAAAGGGGTCCTACAATGAGCAGTTCTTC	CASSIGKGSYNEQFF
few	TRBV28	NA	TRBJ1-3	TGTGCCAGCAGCGACCCCGGGGCTTACGGAAACACCATATATTTT	CASSDPGAYGNTIYF